This record concerns one T cell receptor (beta chain) sequence. Germline CDR1 reads KGHSH; CDR2 reads LQKENI. V lost 3 bases, J lost 4 bases, and 2 bases stayed unmatched. The CDR3 sequence is 15 residues long. This sample is drawn from a study of blood T cell repertoires in COVID-19. Whole-study context: Whether acute or convalescent, the COVID-19 samples came from the United States, Italy and Spain. T cells, B-cell-depleted T cells, or PBMCs provided the cDNA or gDNA that served as material.

Sequenced by immunoSEQ multiplex PCR; TCRdb stores in-frame clones only, minus some. The table records approximately 100,000 clones, over 75% of them present only once. The chain links TRBV18 to TRBJ2-3; 12 bases match TRBD1. Sequencing used peripheral blood. This clonotype was sampled from a woman aged 55 to 70 with acute or convalescent COVID-19. The CDR3, as DNA: TGTGCCAGCTCACCCGGGACAGGGGGCGCAGATACGCAGTATTTT. It is translated as CASSPGTGGADTQYF.